This TCR beta chain was observed in a study of CD8 T cells in ankylosing spondylitis. One entry per CDR3 protein results from TCRdb running MiXCR on the 5' RACE reads. The sample lists 300,000 to 400,000 distinct CDR3 sequences, 11% occurring once. Looked up from germline, CDR1 is SGHTA and CDR2 is FQGTGA. This CDR3 spans 14 amino acids. V was clipped by 1 base and J by 5 bases, with 9 bases between them. Only a few counts were recorded for this clonotype. The antigen remains undetermined. Findings and limits, study-wide: Seemingly distinctive of ankylosing spondylitis blood was a TCR beta motif formed by eight highly homologous variants. Reportedly, matched ankylosing spondylitis synovial fluid was significantly enriched for disease-linked clones. Certain motif variants had earlier been reported in reactive arthritis synovial fluid and blood.

The specimen was blood, either unsorted or a sorted T cell fraction (not recorded which). The gene calls are TRBV7-3 and TRBJ2-1, with D maybe TRBD1 (6 bases). The sequence derives from a female donor with ankylosing spondylitis or in good health (not recorded which). CDR3 loop: CASSLIKGDNEQFF. The CDR3 nucleotides are TGTGCCAGCAGCTTAATAAAGGGGGACAATGAGCAGTTCTTC.